This T cell receptor (beta chain) derives from a study of cytomegalovirus exposure and HLA in healthy donors. Study results and caveats: TCR beta chains associated with HLA were, in a later analysis, more clonally expanded than equally common others. As was reported, the HLA-A and HLA-B alleles of most subjects were accurately predicted from TCR beta sequences.

Both 60 Vbeta primers and 13 Jbeta primers went into the PCR. Generated by immunoSEQ multiplex PCR, the TCRdb table keeps only in-frame clones and is missing some. The data show some 200,000 clones, about 13% seen once. The table lists this clone with a few counts. Its antigen is as yet unknown. Although they were nominally healthy when sampled, donors likely had unrecorded immune exposures. Germline V gene data show CDR1 as DFQATT and CDR2 as SNEGSKA (reference sequence). V was cut by 8 bases and J by 7 bases, with 11 bases left in between. This CDR3 spans 10 amino acids. The sequence came from a middle-aged man in good health and CMV-seropositive. The V call is TRBV20-1, the J call TRBJ1-1; D gene uncertain. Sample: PBMCs. CDR3 amino acids: CSPHEFEAFF. The DNA for the CDR3 is TGCAGTCCCCATGAGTTTGAAGCTTTCTTT.